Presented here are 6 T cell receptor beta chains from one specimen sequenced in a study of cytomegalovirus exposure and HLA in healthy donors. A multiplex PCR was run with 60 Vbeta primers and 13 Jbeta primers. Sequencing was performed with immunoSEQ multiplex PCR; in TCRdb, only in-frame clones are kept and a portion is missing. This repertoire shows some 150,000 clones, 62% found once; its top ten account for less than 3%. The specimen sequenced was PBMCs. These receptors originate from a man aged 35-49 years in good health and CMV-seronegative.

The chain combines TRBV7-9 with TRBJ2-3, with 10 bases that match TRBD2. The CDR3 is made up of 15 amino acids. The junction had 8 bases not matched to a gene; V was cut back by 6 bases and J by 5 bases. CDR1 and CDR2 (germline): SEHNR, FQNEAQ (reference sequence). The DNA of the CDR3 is TGTGCCAGCAGTGGTCTACTAGCGGGAAAAGATACGCAGTATTTT. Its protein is CASSGLLAGKDTQYF.

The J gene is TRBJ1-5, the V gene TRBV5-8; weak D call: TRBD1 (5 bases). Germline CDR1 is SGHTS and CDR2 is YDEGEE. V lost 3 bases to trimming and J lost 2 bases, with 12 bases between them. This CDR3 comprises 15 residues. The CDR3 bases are TGTGCCAGCAGCTATCAGGGTATGGGCAATCAGCCCCAGCATTTT. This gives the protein CASSYQGMGNQPQHF. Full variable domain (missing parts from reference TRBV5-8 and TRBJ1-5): EAGVTQSPTHLIKTRGQQATLRCSPISGHTSVYWYQQALGLGLQFLLWYDEGEERNRGNFPPRFSGRQFPNYSSELNVNALELEDSALYLCASSYQGMGNQPQHFGDGTRLSIL.

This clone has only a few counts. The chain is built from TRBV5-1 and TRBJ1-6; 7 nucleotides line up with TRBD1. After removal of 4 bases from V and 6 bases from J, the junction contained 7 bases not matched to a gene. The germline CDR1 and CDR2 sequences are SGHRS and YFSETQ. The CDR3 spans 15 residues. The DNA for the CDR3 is TGCGCCAGCAGCCTTACAGGGGAGTTTAATTCACCCCTCCACTTT. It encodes CASSLTGEFNSPLHF.

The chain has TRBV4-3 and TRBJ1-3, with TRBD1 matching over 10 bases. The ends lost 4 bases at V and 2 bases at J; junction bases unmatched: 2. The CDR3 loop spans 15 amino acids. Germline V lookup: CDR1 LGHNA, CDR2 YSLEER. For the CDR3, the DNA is TGCGCCAGCAGCCCCGGACAGGGGGCTGGAAACACCATATATTTT. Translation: CASSPGQGAGNTIYF.

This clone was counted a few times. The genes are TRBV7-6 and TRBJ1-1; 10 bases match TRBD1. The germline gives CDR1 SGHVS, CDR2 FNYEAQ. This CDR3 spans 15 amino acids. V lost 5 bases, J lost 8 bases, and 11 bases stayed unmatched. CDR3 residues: CASSLTGTGEAEAFF. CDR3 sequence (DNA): TGTGCCAGCAGCCTCACCGGGACAGGGGAGGCCGAAGCTTTCTTT.

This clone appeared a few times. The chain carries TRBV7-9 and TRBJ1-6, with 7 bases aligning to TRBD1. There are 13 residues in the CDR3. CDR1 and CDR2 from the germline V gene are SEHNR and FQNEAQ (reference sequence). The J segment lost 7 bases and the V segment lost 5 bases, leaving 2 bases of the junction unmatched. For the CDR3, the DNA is TGTGCCAGCAGCCCACAGGGGAATTCACCCCTCCACTTT. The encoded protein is CASSPQGNSPLHF. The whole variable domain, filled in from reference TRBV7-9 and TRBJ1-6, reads DTGVSQNPRHKITKRGQNVTFRCDPISEHNRLYWYRQTLGQGPEFLTYFQNEAQLEKSRLLSDRFSAERPKGSFSTLEIQRTEQGDSAMYLCASSPQGNSPLHFGNGTRLTVT.